These 21 T cell receptor beta chains were all obtained from the same sample, sequenced in a study of cytomegalovirus exposure and HLA in healthy donors (dated by TCRdb to about 2017). The method behind the library was the immunoSEQ multiplex PCR assay. For the multiplex PCR, a mixture combining 60 forward primers for TCR Vbeta segments and 13 reverse primers for TCR Jbeta segments was used. The table was pulled from immuneACCESS by TCRdb, which kept in-frame rearrangements only. Such tables lose some clones; where checked, under half of the loss comes from unresolved V genes, and the rest has no known cause. The sample table lists 45,000 to 65,000 clones, 65% to 85% of them with a count of one. The ten largest clones take up 2.5% to 3% of the sample. Sequencing input: PBMCs. The source is a man aged 18 to 35 in good health and CMV-seronegative.

This clone was seen a few times. The J gene is TRBJ2-7, the V gene TRBV10-1; D may be TRBD2 (5 bases). Trimming removed 5 bases from V and 2 bases from J, with 13 bases in between. This CDR3 contains 14 residues. Per the germline V gene, CDR1 is WNHNN and CDR2 is SYGVQD (reference sequence). CDR3 sequence reads: CASSFAGNTYEQYF. The DNA for the CDR3 is TGCGCCAGCAGTTTTGCGGGTAACACCTACGAGCAGTACTTC.

This rearrangement joins TRBV7-2 to TRBJ2-7; the match to TRBD2 covers 7 bases. The length of the CDR3 is 15 residues. V lost 6 bases and J lost 3; bases outside the gene matches: 11. The germline CDR1 and CDR2 sequences are SGHTA and FQGNSA. The CDR3 coding sequence is TGTGCCAGCAGATTGGGTCGTAGCGGGCTCTACGAGCAGTACTTC. Translating it yields CASRLGRSGLYEQYF.

This rearrangement joins TRBV29-1 to TRBJ1-4, with 8 bases identical to TRBD1. The CDR3 loop spans 13 amino acids. Germline V lookup: CDR1 SQVTM, CDR2 ANQGSEA. Trimming removed 6 bases from V and 7 bases from J; junction bases left unmatched: 7. CDR3 in amino acids: CSVYGQGSEKLFF. The CDR3 DNA reads as TGCAGCGTCTACGGACAGGGTAGTGAAAAACTGTTTTTT.

The gene calls are TRBV11-2 and TRBJ1-2; possibly TRBD1 for D (5 bases). Germline CDR1 SGHAT, CDR2 FQNNGV. This CDR3 region has 15 residues. The V end was cut by 5 bases, the J end by 7 bases, with 20 bases between. DNA of the CDR3: TGTGCCAGCAGCCTAAGGGTTACCTCCGGGGGTGGCTACACCTTC. It specifies CASSLRVTSGGGYTF.

On this clone itself: Mismatch with germline at one junction end may stem from a read error. The chain carries TRBV29-1 and TRBJ2-6, with D possibly TRBD2 on 6 matching bases. Germline V gives CDR1 SQVTM, CDR2 ANQGSEA. The CDR3 totals 16 residues. CDR3 protein: CSVDGARDSGDNVLTF. The CDR3 DNA sequence: TGCAGCGTTGATGGGGCCAGGGACTCGGGGGACAACGTCCTGACTTTC.

This clone was seen a handful of times. The V gene is TRBV27, the J gene TRBJ2-1; possibly TRBD2 for D (6 bases). The CDR3 totals 12 residues. V lost 4 bases, J lost 11 bases, and 12 bases lay in between. Germline-derived CDR1 and CDR2 are MNHEY and SMNVEV (reference sequence). The CDR3 bases are TGTGCCAGCAGTTCCCAAGGAGGGCAGCAGTTCTTC. Its protein product is CASSSQGGQQFF.

J is TRBJ1-1 and V is TRBV4-2; 8 positions match TRBD1. V shed 2 bases and J 2 bases; nucleotides not matched to a gene: 4. Germline V gives CDR1 LGHNA, CDR2 YNFKEQ. The CDR3 consists of 15 residues. This CDR3 is CASSQRTGLNTEAFF. CDR3 nucleotides: TGTGCCAGCAGCCAAAGGACAGGGCTTAACACTGAAGCTTTCTTT.

The chain uses TRBV14 and TRBJ1-1; 8 bases align to TRBD1. Germline V CDR1 and CDR2: SGHDN, FVKESK. CDR3 length: 13 residues. The V gene end was trimmed by 1 base and the J gene end by 10 bases; junction bases not matched to a gene: 5. CDR3 protein: CASSQVGQGSAFF. DNA of the CDR3: TGTGCCAGCAGCCAAGTAGGACAGGGTTCAGCTTTCTTT. Full variable domain (missing parts from reference TRBV14 and TRBJ1-1): EAGVTQFPSHSVIEKGQTVTLRCDPISGHDNLYWYRRVMGKEIKFLLHFVKESKQDESGMPNNRFLAERTGGTYSTLKVQPAELEDSGVYFCASSQVGQGSAFFGQGTRLTVV.

This chain uses TRBV7-6 with TRBJ2-3; 8 bases align to TRBD2. The CDR3 loop spans 15 amino acids. Germline assignment: CDR1 SGHVS and CDR2 FNYEAQ. J lost 4 bases, V lost 3 bases, and 6 bases had no gene match. CDR3 in amino acids: CASSLAGGQADTQYF. The DNA for the CDR3 is TGTGCCAGCAGCTTGGCGGGAGGCCAGGCAGATACGCAGTATTTT.

This clone was detected a few times. The rearrangement uses TRBV10-3 and TRBJ2-2; D is possibly TRBD2 (6 bases). V was clipped by 3 bases and J by 4 bases, with 12 bases between them. The CDR3 has 15 residues. Germline lookup yields CDR1 ENHRY and CDR2 SYGVKD. The CDR3 DNA follows: TGTGCCATCAGTGAACAGGTCGGGAGCACCGGGGAGCTGTTTTTT. Protein product: CAISEQVGSTGELFF.

V and J are TRBV10-3 and TRBJ2-1, with 8 positions matching TRBD2. The CDR3 runs 14 residues. Germline-derived CDR1 and CDR2 are ENHRY and SYGVKD. Unmatched junction bases numbered 7, after V lost 7 bases and J lost 5 bases. The CDR3 nucleotides read TGTGCCATCAATACGGGACTAGAAGACAATGAGCAGTTCTTC. It is translated as CAINTGLEDNEQFF.

The gene calls are TRBV15 and TRBJ1-1; a weak D match, TRBD1 (5 bases). The V end was cut by 1 base, the J end by 7 bases, with 13 bases between. The germline V gene has CDR1 LNHNV and CDR2 YYDKDF (reference sequence). The CDR3 is made up of 14 amino acids. The CDR3 spells CATSRAGKGFEAFF. The CDR3 bases are TGTGCCACCAGCAGAGCTGGGAAGGGGTTTGAAGCTTTCTTT.

This chain connects TRBV4-1 to TRBJ1-1; possibly TRBD1 for D (6 bases). Trimming removed 1 base from V and 0 bases from J, with 9 bases in between. CDR1 and CDR2 from the germline V gene are MGHRA and YSYEKL. This CDR3 is 15 amino acids long. The CDR3 protein is CASSQAEGVNTEAFF. The CDR3 nucleotides are TGCGCCAGCAGCCAAGCCGAGGGGGTGAACACTGAAGCTTTCTTT.

This sequence joins TRBV9 and TRBJ2-1; weak D call: TRBD2 (5 bases). The germline V gene encodes CDR1 SGDLS and CDR2 YYNGEE. This CDR3 spans 11 amino acids. Trimming shortened V by 3 bases and J by 8 bases, and 6 bases separated the two germline ends. The CDR3 DNA follows: TGTGCCAGCAGCGCGGAGGATGAGCAGTTCTTC. Translated: CASSAEDEQFF.

V usage is TRBV28 and J usage is TRBJ2-5, with TRBD2 matching over 12 bases. Germline V gene lookup returns CDR1 MDHEN and CDR2 SYDVKM. V lost 5 bases, J lost 4 bases, and 5 bases stayed unmatched. The CDR3 contains 15 residues. The CDR3 protein is CASSLRTSGVETQYF. The CDR3 DNA follows: TGTGCCAGCAGTCTGCGGACTAGCGGGGTAGAGACCCAGTACTTC.

The chain employs TRBV7-2 and TRBJ1-1, with TRBD1 as a possible D gene (6 bases). The germline V and J ends were trimmed by 5 bases and 0 bases, with 16 bases remaining between them. This CDR3 comprises 16 residues. In germline, CDR1 is SGHTA, CDR2 FQGNSA. The chain's CDR3 is CASSPRGRGLNTEAFF. Written as DNA, the CDR3 is TGTGCCAGCAGCCCCAGGGGCAGGGGACTGAACACTGAAGCTTTCTTT.

The chain is built from TRBV6-5 and TRBJ1-2; TRBD1 might be the D (5 bases). This CDR3 has 13 amino acids. Germline loops: CDR1 MNHEY, CDR2 SVGAGI. V was cut by 6 bases and J by 2 bases, with 10 bases left in between. The CDR3 DNA is TGTGCCAGCAGCCCTCCAGGGAACTATGGCTACACCTTC. It specifies CASSPPGNYGYTF.

In this sample, this clone turned up a few times. This sequence joins TRBV6-6 and TRBJ2-7; the D is unclear. CDR1 MNHNY and CDR2 SVGAGI come from the germline V gene (reference sequence). V was pared by 10 bases and J by 3 bases, with 7 bases between. The CDR3 length is 10 residues. The CDR3 is CATLSYEQYF. CDR3 nucleotides: TGTGCCACCCTAAGCTACGAGCAGTACTTC.

The V call is TRBV18, the J call TRBJ1-4, with 9 bases fitting TRBD1. V shed 0 bases, J shed 10 bases, and the junction held 3 bases outside the gene matches. CDR3 length equals 14 residues. Germline lookup yields CDR1 KGHSH and CDR2 LQKENI. CDR3 region: CASSPPGQGGKLFF. The DNA for the CDR3 is TGTGCCAGCTCACCACCGGGACAGGGAGGAAAACTGTTTTTT.

The gene calls are TRBV28 and TRBJ1-1; possible D gene TRBD1, 6 bases. Trimming left V 5 bases short and J 1 base short, with 14 bases between. Germline V gene data show CDR1 as MDHEN and CDR2 as SYDVKM. This CDR3 spans 15 amino acids. CDR3 sequence (DNA): TGTGCCAGCAGTCCTAGGGACACCAAGAACACTGAAGCTTTCTTT. Translating gives CASSPRDTKNTEAFF.

The chain is built from TRBV10-3 and TRBJ2-1; 7 bases map to TRBD1. The J segment lost 0 bases and the V segment lost 6 bases, leaving 14 bases of the junction unmatched. CDR1 is ENHRY, CDR2 SYGVKD, per germline. The CDR3 runs 18 residues. CDR3 amino acids: CAIRTGQSVLSSYNEQFF. In DNA, the CDR3 is TGTGCCATCAGGACGGGACAGTCAGTCCTTAGCTCCTACAATGAGCAGTTCTTC.